The 9 T cell receptor beta chains given below trace back to one sample, sequenced in a study of Ad26.COV2.S vaccination and SARS-CoV-2 variants. The sample's treatment: around 19 received Ad26.COV2.S at low or high dose, single or two shots; 5 received placebo; per-sample allocation not given. Repertoires come from day 63 after the first vaccine or placebo injection. Clones were read by immunoSEQ multiplex PCR, and TCRdb kept only the in-frame ones, dropping some. Of 300,000 to 400,000 clones in the sample, around 86% are singletons; the top ten hold around 3.5%. Sequenced here: peripheral blood, sampled in a trial of Ad26.COV2.S vaccine versus placebo. The receptors shown here come from a person between 18 and 65 years old who received the Ad26.COV2.S COVID-19 vaccine or a placebo.

The chain's CDR3 is CASSEGGGSTEAFF. In nucleotides, the CDR3 is TGCGCCAGCAGTGAGGGGGGGGGAAGCACTGAAGCTTTCTTT. The V gene is TRBV10-1, the J gene TRBJ1-1; D is possibly TRBD1 (5 bases). Germline loops: CDR1 WNHNN, CDR2 SYGVQD (reference sequence). The CDR3 runs 14 residues. The germline V and J ends were trimmed by 2 bases and 4 bases, with 11 bases remaining between them.

The rearrangement links TRBV4-3 to TRBJ2-7, with a possible D match to TRBD2 (6 bases). Trimming removed 0 bases from V and 1 base from J, with 10 bases in between. Germline CDR1 is LGHNA and CDR2 is YSLEER. This CDR3 is 15 amino acids long. This CDR3 is CASSQDTGESYEQYF. CDR3 bases: TGCGCCAGCAGCCAAGATACGGGGGAGTCCTACGAGCAGTACTTC.

CDR3 DNA sequence: TGTGCCACCAGTGACAGCTCTGGAAACACCATATATTTT. Encoded protein: CATSDSSGNTIYF. The V call is TRBV24-1, the J call TRBJ1-3; D gene uncertain. Deletions cut 4 bases from V and 0 bases from J, with 3 bases between. CDR1 and CDR2 from the germline V gene are KGHDR and SFDVKD. The CDR3 runs 13 residues.

CDR3 protein: CASSPIPDPTVATDTQYF. Written as DNA, the CDR3 is TGTGCCAGCTCACCAATCCCCGACCCAACAGTGGCCACAGATACGCAGTATTTT. The chain uses TRBV18 and TRBJ2-3; D gene unclear. CDR3 length equals 18 residues. From germline, CDR1 is KGHSH and CDR2 LQKENI. The ends were cut back, 2 bases at V and 2 bases at J, with 20 bases in the middle.

The V gene is TRBV4-3, the J gene TRBJ1-2; possible D gene TRBD1, 5 bases. CDR1 and CDR2 from the germline V gene are LGHNA and YSLEER. V was pared by 0 bases and J by 0 bases, with 11 bases between. CDR3 length: 16 amino acids. CDR3 coding DNA: TGCGCCAGCAGCCAAGATGAGGGGCCCACTAACTATGGCTACACCTTC. Translating gives CASSQDEGPTNYGYTF.

The chain employs TRBV5-4 and TRBJ1-3; D is possibly TRBD1 (6 bases). This CDR3 has 15 residues. The V end was cut by 4 bases, the J end by 3 bases, with 14 bases between. Looked up from germline, CDR1 is SGHNT and CDR2 is YYREEE (reference sequence). The CDR3: CASSPGTGIGNTIYF. Written as DNA, the CDR3 is TGTGCCAGCAGCCCGGGAACAGGGATTGGAAACACCATATATTTT.

The chain employs TRBV6-5 and TRBJ1-2; a weak D match, TRBD1 (5 bases). CDR3 length: 14 residues. Per germline, CDR1 MNHEY and CDR2 SVGAGI. V was shortened by 8 bases and J by 1 base, with 14 bases between the two germline ends. The CDR3 sequence: CASGSRARNYGYTF. The CDR3, as DNA: TGTGCCAGCGGAAGCAGGGCGCGTAACTATGGCTACACCTTC.

The chain carries TRBV12-3 or TRBV12-4 and TRBJ2-1; D gene uncertain. The CDR3 extends over 13 amino acids. Trimming left V 3 bases short and J 8 bases short, with 11 bases between. The CDR3 region is CASSLVLVDEQFF. The CDR3 DNA reads as TGTGCCAGCAGTTTGGTCTTAGTCGATGAGCAGTTCTTC.

This clone has a handful of counts. The rearrangement joins TRBV19 to TRBJ2-2; D not resolved. CDR1 and CDR2 from the germline V gene are LNHDA and SQIVND (reference sequence). Trimming stripped 8 bases from V and 4 bases from J, with 5 bases between. CDR3 length: 11 residues. The CDR3: CASYGTGELFF. The CDR3 region has the DNA TGTGCCAGTTACGGCACCGGGGAGCTGTTTTTT.